Following are 20 T cell receptor beta chains from one sample sequenced in a study of vaccination and CD4 T cells after COVID-19 (dated by TCRdb to the early 2020s). What this sample's treatment or condition label stands for: approximately 10-day PBMC culture with coronavirus spike peptide pools or control peptides (ViraFEST assay). Receptor amplification or capture employed PCR. Sequencer: Illumina iSeq 100. At the Johns Hopkins FTIC core, DNA from the cultured CD4+ T cells underwent TCR sequencing with the Oncomine TCR Beta short-read assay. TCRdb applied fastp at Q25 and MiXCR to the public reads, then kept only in-frame beta chains. Identical CDR3 protein sequences are pooled into one entry, listed with their most common genes and DNA. Within this sample are about 13,000 distinct CDR3 sequences, with roughly 50% of them counted one time only. The top ten constitute less than 30% of the sample.

Their specific antigens are unknown. The source material was CD4+ T cells from blood, cultured in vitro. The receptors here all came from a human donor who had recovered from COVID-19.

This clonotype has only a few counts. The V call is TRBV7-6, the J call TRBJ2-5; D remains ambiguous. The ends were cut back, 7 bases at V and 3 bases at J, with 12 bases in the middle. Germline lookup yields CDR1 SGHVS and CDR2 FNYEAQ. CDR3 size: 13 residues. DNA for the CDR3: TGTGCCAGCACCCCAACAGTAAAAGAGACCCAGTACTTC. Translation gives CASTPTVKETQYF.

In the case of this clonotype: One end of the junction does not line up with germline, which may come from a read error. The chain recombines TRBV4-2 with TRBJ1-5, with a weak D call TRBD1 (5 bases). CDR1 LGHNA and CDR2 YNFKEQ come from the germline V gene. The CDR3 consists of 17 residues. CDR3 protein: CASSPRYGGDGNQPQHF. As DNA, the CDR3 is TGTGCCAGTAGCCCCCGCTACGGGGGTGACGGCAATCAGCCCCAGCATTTT.

This clonotype was detected only a few times. V and J are TRBV6-4 and TRBJ2-3, with 7 bases matching TRBD1. Germline CDR1 and CDR2: MRHNA and SNTAGT. The CDR3 runs 15 residues. With 2 bases clipped from V and 1 base from J, the junction kept 3 bases outside the gene matches. The CDR3 DNA reads TGTGCCAGCAGTGACGGGGACAGAGGCACAGATACGCAGTATTTT. Residues: CASSDGDRGTDTQYF.

This chain joins TRBV4-2 and TRBJ2-3; D is perhaps TRBD2 (7 bases). Germline CDR1 is LGHNA and CDR2 is YNFKEQ. The CDR3 loop spans 15 amino acids. V lost 1 base and J lost 2, with 10 bases in between. The DNA for the CDR3 is TGTGCCAGCAGCCAAGGAGGGGGGGCCACAGATACGCAGTATTTT. Amino acids: CASSQGGGATDTQYF.

This clonotype was seen just once. This rearrangement joins TRBV20-1 to TRBJ2-5, with a weak D call TRBD2 (7 bases). CDR3 length equals 18 residues. From germline, CDR1 is DFQATT and CDR2 SNEGSKA (reference sequence). V was trimmed by 0 bases and J by 1 base, leaving 21 bases between them. CDR3 residues: CSARDRARTAGRQETQYF. As DNA, the CDR3 is TGCAGTGCTAGAGATCGGGCAAGGACAGCGGGACGCCAAGAGACCCAGTACTTC.

This sequence joins TRBV12-3 or TRBV12-4 and TRBJ2-5, with 15 nucleotides matching TRBD2. V shed 5 bases and J 5 bases; nucleotides not matched to a gene: 3. The CDR3 has 15 amino acids. In DNA form, the CDR3 reads TGTGCCAGCAGTAGGACTAGCGGGGGGGCGGAGACCCAGTACTTC. Its protein product is CASSRTSGGAETQYF.

The chain combines TRBV5-1 with TRBJ2-7, with TRBD1 matching 9 bases. Trimming cost V 3 bases and J 3 bases; bases outside gene matches: 7. CDR1 SGHRS and CDR2 YFSETQ come from the germline V gene. The CDR3 is 15 residues long. The CDR3 loop reads CASSSGTGWDYEQYF. The CDR3 DNA follows: TGCGCCAGCAGCTCTGGGACAGGGTGGGACTACGAGCAGTACTTC.

The J gene is TRBJ2-5, the V gene TRBV5-4; D not certain. CDR3 length: 16 residues. The germline V gene has CDR1 SGHNT and CDR2 YYREEE (reference sequence). Trimming left V 0 bases short and J 1 base short, with 13 bases between. DNA for the CDR3: TGTGCCAGCAGCTTGGATGTAGCCCGAACCCAAGAGACCCAGTACTTC. Amino acids: CASSLDVARTQETQYF.

The chain uses TRBV7-9 and TRBJ1-4; D remains unclear. V lost 1 base and J 10 bases, leaving 7 bases between the germline ends. Germline lookup yields CDR1 SEHNR and CDR2 FQNEAQ (reference sequence). CDR3 size: 12 residues. CDR3 sequence: CASSLEQPKLFF. The CDR3 DNA sequence: TGTGCCAGCAGCTTAGAGCAACCAAAACTGTTTTTT.

The chain employs TRBV24-1 and TRBJ2-5, with 14 nucleotides matching TRBD2. Germline trimming cut 4 bases from V and 5 bases from J; bases unmatched to any gene: 5. From germline, CDR1 is KGHDR and CDR2 SFDVKD. The CDR3 covers 16 residues. The CDR3 loop is CATSDSGTSGSETQYF. CDR3 bases: TGTGCCACCAGTGACAGTGGGACTAGCGGGAGTGAGACCCAGTACTTC.

The rearrangement uses TRBV5-1 and TRBJ2-3; D tentatively fits TRBD1 or TRBD2 (5 bases each). The length of the CDR3 is 14 residues. Germline values: CDR1 SGHRS, CDR2 YFSETQ. V lost 2 bases and J lost 6, with 13 bases in between. The CDR3 here is CASSFGAPRDTQYF. CDR3 DNA: TGCGCCAGCAGCTTCGGGGCGCCCAGGGATACGCAGTATTTT.

The chain recombines TRBV20-1 with TRBJ2-5; the match to TRBD2 covers 9 bases. Germline V gene lookup returns CDR1 DFQATT and CDR2 SNEGSKA (reference sequence). This CDR3 contains 15 residues. Trimming removed 1 base from V and 2 bases from J; junction bases left unmatched: 5. The CDR3 region is CSARVASGDQETQYF. CDR3 bases: TGCAGTGCTAGAGTGGCTAGCGGGGATCAAGAGACCCAGTACTTC.

This rearrangement joins TRBV20-1 to TRBJ1-2; the D is unclear. Germline V lookup: CDR1 DFQATT, CDR2 SNEGSKA (reference sequence). V lost 2 bases and J 0 bases, leaving 10 bases between the germline ends. The CDR3 totals 14 residues. For the CDR3, the DNA is TGCAGTGCTAGACCCTCCAGTACTAACTATGGCTACACCTTC. It translates to CSARPSSTNYGYTF.

The chain joins TRBV11-2 to TRBJ2-7; D remains ambiguous. The germline gives CDR1 SGHAT, CDR2 FQNNGV. The CDR3 runs to 14 residues. Trimming shortened V by 3 bases and J by 0 bases, and 9 bases separated the two germline ends. The CDR3 here is CASSFRRSSYEQYF. CDR3 DNA: TGTGCCAGCAGCTTTAGACGGAGCTCCTACGAGCAGTACTTC.

About this clonotype: One junction end does not reproduce the germline sequence, and a read error may be involved. The V and J genes are TRBV7-7 and TRBJ2-2, with D maybe TRBD2 (6 bases). Germline assignment: CDR1 SSHAT and CDR2 FNYEAQ (reference sequence). The CDR3 totals 13 residues. CDR3 protein: CASSVGLGGELFF. CDR3 coding DNA: TGTGCTAGCAGCGTGGGACTCGGCGGGGAGCTGTTTTTT.

V and J are TRBV20-1 and TRBJ2-4; TRBD2 aligns across 10 bases. Germline CDR1 reads DFQATT; CDR2 reads SNEGSKA (reference sequence). CDR3 length: 15 residues. J lost 6 bases, V lost 6 bases, and 11 bases had no gene match. In nucleotides, the CDR3 is TGCAGTGCCTACCTGCCAGCGGGAGGGCCAAACATTCAGTACTTC. It is translated as CSAYLPAGGPNIQYF.

This clonotype is large by share. The chain is built from TRBV7-9 and TRBJ1-2; the D gene is possibly TRBD1 (5 bases). CDR3 length: 14 amino acids. CDR1 and CDR2 from the germline V gene are SEHNR and FQNEAQ (reference sequence). V shed 1 base and J shed 2 bases, with 8 bases lying between them. CDR3 in amino acids: CASSLVSGNYGYTF. The CDR3 DNA follows: TGTGCCAGCAGCTTAGTATCAGGGAACTATGGCTACACCTTC. Full variable domain (rest looked up from reference TRBV7-9 and TRBJ1-2): DTGVSQNPRHKITKRGQNVTFRCDPISEHNRLYWYRQTLGQGPEFLTYFQNEAQLEKSRLLSDRFSAERPKGSFSTLEIQRTEQGDSAMYLCASSLVSGNYGYTFGSGTRLTVV.

This clonotype was picked up a small number of times. The CDR3 nucleotides read TGTGCCAGCAGTTTATTTGGACTAGCGGGAGGGACCTACAATGAGCAGTTCTTC. It specifies CASSLFGLAGGTYNEQFF. This chain joins TRBV27 and TRBJ2-1; 15 positions match TRBD2. CDR1 and CDR2 from the germline V gene are MNHEY and SMNVEV (reference sequence). This CDR3 region has 18 residues. V dropped 1 base and J dropped 2; count of bases not matched to a gene: 3.

This clonotype came up once. V gene TRBV7-9 combines with J gene TRBJ2-1, with 7 bases lining up with TRBD2. Germline V gives CDR1 SEHNR, CDR2 FQNEAQ (reference sequence). After removal of 11 bases from V and 9 bases from J, the junction contained 13 bases not matched to a gene. The CDR3 has 13 residues. CDR3 DNA sequence: TGTGCCGCAGGGAGCGGGAAGGTACTTGAGCAGTTCTTC. Translated, it gives CAAGSGKVLEQFF.

This clonotype was detected only a few times. V is TRBV28 and J is TRBJ1-2; TRBD1 is a possible D gene (6 bases). The V end was cut by 2 bases, the J end by 7 bases, with 8 bases between. This CDR3 comprises 12 residues. Germline CDR1 reads MDHEN; CDR2 reads SYDVKM. The CDR3 DNA reads as TGTGCCAGCAGTTTAGCGGGGGCTGGCTACACCTTC. This translates into CASSLAGAGYTF.